The 8 T cell receptor beta chains below all came from one sample that was sequenced in a study of human T cells and chemical hapten exposure. The sample's time point: pre-sensitization, week 0. As to treatment: therapeutic diphenylcyclopropenone sensitization with weekly scalp DPC. Using its own MiXCR run on the RACE reads, TCRdb lists one record per CDR3 protein. The sample lists 280,000 or so distinct CDR3 sequences; just under 8% were seen once. The sequencing here drew on whole blood, taken in connection with sensitization to the hapten diphenylcyclopropenone (DPC). The receptors derive from a man aged 18-30 years with alopecia areata. Some clones in this sample may be carry-over from other donors' samples.

This clonotype has at least ten counts. The gene calls are TRBV27 and TRBJ2-7; TRBD1 might be the D (7 bases). V lost 6 bases and J lost 2, with 26 bases in between. The CDR3 length is 18 residues. Germline CDR1 reads MNHEY; CDR2 reads SMNVEV (reference sequence). The CDR3 nucleotides read TGTGCCAGCAGATCCGGGACTTTGGGAAGGGGGCGAGCCTACGAGCAGTACTTC. Its protein product is CASRSGTLGRGRAYEQYF.

This clonotype occurred many times. The rearrangement uses TRBV15 and TRBJ2-7, with TRBD1 matching 9 bases. There are 17 residues in the CDR3. The V gene's germline CDR1 is LNHNV and CDR2 YYDKDF (reference sequence). V dropped 0 bases and J dropped 4; count of bases not matched to a gene: 10. The CDR3 is CATSRDKLQGARYEQYF. CDR3 bases: TGTGCCACCAGCAGAGACAAGTTACAGGGGGCTAGGTACGAGCAGTACTTC. Variable domain in full (rest from reference TRBV15 and TRBJ2-7): DAMVIQNPRYQVTQFGKPVTLSCSQTLNHNVMYWYQQKSSQAPKLLFHYYDKDFNNEADTPDNFQSRRPNTSFCFLDIRSPGLGDTAMYLCATSRDKLQGARYEQYFGPGTRLTVT.

This chain links TRBV4-3 with TRBJ1-1, with 8 bases fitting TRBD1. The CDR3 extends over 13 amino acids. V lost 5 bases to trimming and J lost 5 bases; unmatched junction nucleotides: 4. From germline, CDR1 is LGHNA and CDR2 YSLEER. CDR3 sequence (DNA): TGCGCCAGCAGCTCACAGGGGGAGACTGAAGCTTTCTTT. This gives the protein CASSSQGETEAFF.

This chain connects TRBV9 to TRBJ2-1; D perhaps matches TRBD2 (5 bases). Germline V lookup: CDR1 SGDLS, CDR2 YYNGEE. Trimming took 2 bases from V and 5 from J, leaving 11 bases between them. The CDR3 totals 14 residues. CDR3 nucleotide sequence: TGTGCCAGCAGCGTTGGGCTAGCTAACAATGAGCAGTTCTTC. Its protein is CASSVGLANNEQFF.

This clonotype was seen a handful of times. This rearrangement joins TRBV7-8 to TRBJ2-5, with 15 bases that match TRBD2. The trim removed 5 bases at V and 5 bases at J, leaving 9 bases unmatched. The CDR3 is made up of 17 amino acids. Germline loops: CDR1 SGHVS, CDR2 FQNEAQ. The CDR3, as DNA: TGTGCCAGCAGCCCCAGGACTAGCGGGGGGGCCGGTGAGACCCAGTACTTC. It encodes CASSPRTSGGAGETQYF.

Ten or more counts support this clonotype. The rearrangement joins TRBV7-8 to TRBJ2-1; tentatively, D is TRBD2 (6 bases). CDR3 size: 13 residues. The V end was cut by 3 bases, the J end by 4 bases, with 7 bases between. Germline V gives CDR1 SGHVS, CDR2 FQNEAQ. In DNA form, the CDR3 reads TGTGCCAGCAGCTTCCGGGAGTACAATGAGCAGTTCTTC. It translates to CASSFREYNEQFF. Complete variable domain (other parts from reference TRBV7-8 and TRBJ2-1): GAGVSQSPRYKVAKRGQDVALRCDPISGHVSLFWYQQALGQGPEFLTYFQNEAQLDKSGLPSDRFFAERPEGSVSTLKIQRTQQEDSAVYLCASSFREYNEQFFGPGTRLTVL.

This clonotype was found many times. The CDR3 reads CASSRATGRGTEAFF. The CDR3 DNA sequence: TGCGCCAGCAGCCGAGCTACAGGGAGGGGCACTGAAGCTTTCTTT. The chain joins TRBV4-3 to TRBJ1-1, with D possibly TRBD1 on 6 matching bases. The CDR3 is 15 amino acids. Germline CDR1 LGHNA, CDR2 YSLEER. V was clipped by 4 bases and J by 4 bases, with 16 bases between them.

This clonotype showed up just a few times. The V gene is TRBV28, the J gene TRBJ2-3; D gene ambiguous. The germline CDR1 and CDR2 sequences are MDHEN and SYDVKM. V lost 6 bases and J 3 bases, leaving 19 bases between the germline ends. CDR3 length: 16 residues. This chain's CDR3 is CASRNKLGLGTDTQYF. The CDR3 bases are TGTGCCAGCAGAAACAAATTAGGGTTAGGAACAGATACGCAGTATTTT.